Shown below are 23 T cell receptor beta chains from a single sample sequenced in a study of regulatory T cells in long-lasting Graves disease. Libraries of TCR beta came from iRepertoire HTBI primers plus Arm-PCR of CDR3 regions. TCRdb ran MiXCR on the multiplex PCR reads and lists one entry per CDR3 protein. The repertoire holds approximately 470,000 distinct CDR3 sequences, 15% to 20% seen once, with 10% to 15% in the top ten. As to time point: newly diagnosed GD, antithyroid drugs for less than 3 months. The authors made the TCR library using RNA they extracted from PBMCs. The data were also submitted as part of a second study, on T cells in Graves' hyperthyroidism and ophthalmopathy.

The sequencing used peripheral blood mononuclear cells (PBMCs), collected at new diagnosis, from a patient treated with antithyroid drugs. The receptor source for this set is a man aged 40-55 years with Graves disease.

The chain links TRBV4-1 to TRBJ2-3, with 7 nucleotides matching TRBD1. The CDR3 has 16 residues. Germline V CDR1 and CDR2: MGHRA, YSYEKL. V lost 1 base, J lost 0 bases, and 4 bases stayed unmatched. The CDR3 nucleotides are TGCGCCAGCAGCCAAGTGGACAGGTCGAGCACAGATACGCAGTATTTT. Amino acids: CASSQVDRSSTDTQYF.

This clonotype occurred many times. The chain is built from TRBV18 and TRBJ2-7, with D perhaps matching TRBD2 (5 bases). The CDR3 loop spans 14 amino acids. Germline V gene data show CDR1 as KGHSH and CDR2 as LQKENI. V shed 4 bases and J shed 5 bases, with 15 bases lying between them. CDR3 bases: TGTGCCAGCTCACGACTCGGAGGCGAGGACGAGCAGTACTTC. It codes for CASSRLGGEDEQYF.

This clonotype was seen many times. The CDR3 bases are TGTGCCACCAGTGATACCCGAGGCGGGCCAGACTACGAGCAGTACTTC. It encodes CATSDTRGGPDYEQYF. The chain joins TRBV24-1 to TRBJ2-7; maybe TRBD2 (5 bases). This CDR3 has 16 amino acids. CDR1 and CDR2 from the germline V gene are KGHDR and SFDVKD. Trimming removed 3 bases from V and 3 bases from J, with 17 bases in between.

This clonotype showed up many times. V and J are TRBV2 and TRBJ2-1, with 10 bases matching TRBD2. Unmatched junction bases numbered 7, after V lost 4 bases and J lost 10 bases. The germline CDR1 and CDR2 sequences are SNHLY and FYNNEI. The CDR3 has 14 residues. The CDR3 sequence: CASSVLAGFQEQFF. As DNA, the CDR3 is TGTGCCAGCAGTGTACTAGCGGGATTTCAGGAGCAGTTCTTC.

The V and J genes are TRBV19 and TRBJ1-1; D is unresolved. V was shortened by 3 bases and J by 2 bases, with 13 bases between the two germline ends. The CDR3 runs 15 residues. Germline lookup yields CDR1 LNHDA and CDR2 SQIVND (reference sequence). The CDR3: CASSIQDGTNTEAFF. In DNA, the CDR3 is TGTGCCAGTAGTATTCAGGACGGAACCAACACTGAAGCTTTCTTT.

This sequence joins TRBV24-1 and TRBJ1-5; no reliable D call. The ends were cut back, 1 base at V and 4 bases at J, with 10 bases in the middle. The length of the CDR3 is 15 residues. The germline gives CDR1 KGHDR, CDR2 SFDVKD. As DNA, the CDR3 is TGTGCCACCAGTGATTTAAACAAACCGAATCAGCCCCAGCATTTT. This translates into CATSDLNKPNQPQHF.

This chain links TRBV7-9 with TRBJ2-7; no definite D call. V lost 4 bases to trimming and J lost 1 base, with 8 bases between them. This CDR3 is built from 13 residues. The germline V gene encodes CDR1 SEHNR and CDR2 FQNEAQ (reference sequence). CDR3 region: CASSYLGSYEQYF. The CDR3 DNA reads TGTGCCAGCAGCTACTTGGGGTCCTACGAGCAGTACTTC.

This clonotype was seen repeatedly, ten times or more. The CDR3 reads CASSYTPTTALAGGWNEQFF. The CDR3 coding sequence is TGTGCCAGCAGTTACACTCCCACCACCGCCCTAGCGGGAGGTTGGAATGAGCAGTTCTTC. The rearrangement uses TRBV6-2 or TRBV6-3 and TRBJ2-1; 11 bases are shared with TRBD2. Per germline, CDR1 MNHEY and CDR2 SVGEGT. The CDR3 length is 20 residues. Trimming took 2 bases from V and 7 from J; bases not matched to a gene: 19.

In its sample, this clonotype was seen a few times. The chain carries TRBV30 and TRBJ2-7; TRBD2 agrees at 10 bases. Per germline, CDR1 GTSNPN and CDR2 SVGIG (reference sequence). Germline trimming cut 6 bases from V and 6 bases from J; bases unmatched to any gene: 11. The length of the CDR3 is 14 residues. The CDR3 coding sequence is TGTGCCTGTCAAGGTAGTAGCGGGAGGTCCGAGCAGTACTTC. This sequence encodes CACQGSSGRSEQYF.

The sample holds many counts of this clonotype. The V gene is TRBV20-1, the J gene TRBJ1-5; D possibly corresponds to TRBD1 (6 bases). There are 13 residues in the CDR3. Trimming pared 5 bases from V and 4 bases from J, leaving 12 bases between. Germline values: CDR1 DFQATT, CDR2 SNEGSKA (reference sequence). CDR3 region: CSALRDINQPQHF. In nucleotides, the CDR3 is TGCAGTGCTCTCCGGGACATTAATCAGCCCCAGCATTTT.

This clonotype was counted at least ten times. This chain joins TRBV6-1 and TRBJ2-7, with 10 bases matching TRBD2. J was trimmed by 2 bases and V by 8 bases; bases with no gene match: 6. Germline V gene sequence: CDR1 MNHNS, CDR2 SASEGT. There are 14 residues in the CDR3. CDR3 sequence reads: CASSNLAGAYEQYF. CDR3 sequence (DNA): TGTGCCAGCTCTAATCTAGCGGGAGCCTACGAGCAGTACTTC.

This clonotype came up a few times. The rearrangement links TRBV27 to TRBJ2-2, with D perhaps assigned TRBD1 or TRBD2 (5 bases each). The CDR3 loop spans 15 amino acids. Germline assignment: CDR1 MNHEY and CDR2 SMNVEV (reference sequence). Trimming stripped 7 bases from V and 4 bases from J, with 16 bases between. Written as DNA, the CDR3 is TGTGCCAGCACCCCCACTTGGGGGAGCACCGGGGAGCTGTTTTTT. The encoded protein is CASTPTWGSTGELFF.

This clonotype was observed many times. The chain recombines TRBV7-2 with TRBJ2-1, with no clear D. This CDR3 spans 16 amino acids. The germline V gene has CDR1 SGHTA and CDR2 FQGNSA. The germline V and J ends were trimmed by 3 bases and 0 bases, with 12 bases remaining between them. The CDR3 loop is CASSFRVPSSYNEQFF. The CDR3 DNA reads TGTGCCAGCAGCTTCCGCGTCCCCAGCTCCTACAATGAGCAGTTCTTC.

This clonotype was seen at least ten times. The DNA of the CDR3 is TGTGCCAGCAGTTTGTTCGGCCTAGCGGGAGGTGAGCAGTTCTTC. Translation: CASSLFGLAGGEQFF. The chain employs TRBV12-3 or TRBV12-4 and TRBJ2-1; 11 bases agree with TRBD2. The CDR3 runs to 15 residues. Germline trimming cut 3 bases from V and 9 bases from J; bases unmatched to any gene: 7.

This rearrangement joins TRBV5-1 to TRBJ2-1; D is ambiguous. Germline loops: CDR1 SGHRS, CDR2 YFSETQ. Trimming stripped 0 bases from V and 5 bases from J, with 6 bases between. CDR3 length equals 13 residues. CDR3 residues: CASSLVRNNEQFF. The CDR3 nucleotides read TGCGCCAGCAGCTTGGTACGAAACAATGAGCAGTTCTTC. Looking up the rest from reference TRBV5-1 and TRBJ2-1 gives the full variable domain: KAGVTQTPRYLIKTRGQQVTLSCSPISGHRSVSWYQQTPGQGLQFLFEYFSETQRNKGNFPGRFSGRQFSNSRSEMNVSTLELGDSALYLCASSLVRNNEQFFGPGTRLTVL.

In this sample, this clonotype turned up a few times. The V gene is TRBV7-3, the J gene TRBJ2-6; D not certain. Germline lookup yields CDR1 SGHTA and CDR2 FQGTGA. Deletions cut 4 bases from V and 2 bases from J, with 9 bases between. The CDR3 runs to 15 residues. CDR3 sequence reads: CASSSITAGANVLTF. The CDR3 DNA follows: TGTGCCAGCAGCTCAATTACTGCTGGGGCCAACGTCCTGACTTTC.

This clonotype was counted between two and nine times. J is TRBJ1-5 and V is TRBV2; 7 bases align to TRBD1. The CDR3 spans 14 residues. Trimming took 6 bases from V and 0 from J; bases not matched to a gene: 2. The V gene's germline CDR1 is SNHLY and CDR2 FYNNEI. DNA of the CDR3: TGTGCCAGCAGCGGACAGGCTAGCAATCAGCCCCAGCATTTT. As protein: CASSGQASNQPQHF.

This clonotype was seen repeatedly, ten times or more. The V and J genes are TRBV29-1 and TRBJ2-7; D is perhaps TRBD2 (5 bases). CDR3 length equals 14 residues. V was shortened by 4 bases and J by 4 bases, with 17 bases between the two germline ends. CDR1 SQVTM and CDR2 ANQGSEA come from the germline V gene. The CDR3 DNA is TGCAGCGTTGCCGTTGATCTAGCTGGGTACGAGCAGTACTTC. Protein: CSVAVDLAGYEQYF.

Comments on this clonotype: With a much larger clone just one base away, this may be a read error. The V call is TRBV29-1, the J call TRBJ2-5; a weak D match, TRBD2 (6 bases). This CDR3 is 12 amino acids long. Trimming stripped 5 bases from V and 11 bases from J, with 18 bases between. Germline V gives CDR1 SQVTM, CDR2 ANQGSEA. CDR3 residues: CSVKTGPGGQYF. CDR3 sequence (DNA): TGCAGCGTTAAAACAGGTCCTGGAGGGCAGTACTTC.

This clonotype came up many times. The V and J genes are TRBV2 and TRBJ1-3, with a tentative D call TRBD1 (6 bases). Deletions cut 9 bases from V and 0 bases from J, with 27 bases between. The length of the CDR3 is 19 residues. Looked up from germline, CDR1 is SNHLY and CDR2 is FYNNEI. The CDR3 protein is CARVNTGTSLYISGNTIYF. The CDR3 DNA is TGTGCCAGAGTGAACACCGGGACATCCCTTTATATCTCTGGAAACACCATATATTTT.

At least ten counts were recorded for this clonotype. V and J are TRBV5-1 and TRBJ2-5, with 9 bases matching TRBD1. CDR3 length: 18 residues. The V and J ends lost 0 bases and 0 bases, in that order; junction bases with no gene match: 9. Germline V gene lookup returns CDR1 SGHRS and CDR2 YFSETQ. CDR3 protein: CASSLVPSGTGYQETQYF. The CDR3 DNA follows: TGCGCCAGCAGCTTGGTTCCCTCCGGGACAGGGTACCAAGAGACCCAGTACTTC. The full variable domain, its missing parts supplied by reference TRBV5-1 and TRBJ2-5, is KAGVTQTPRYLIKTRGQQVTLSCSPISGHRSVSWYQQTPGQGLQFLFEYFSETQRNKGNFPGRFSGRQFSNSRSEMNVSTLELGDSALYLCASSLVPSGTGYQETQYFGPGTRLLVL.

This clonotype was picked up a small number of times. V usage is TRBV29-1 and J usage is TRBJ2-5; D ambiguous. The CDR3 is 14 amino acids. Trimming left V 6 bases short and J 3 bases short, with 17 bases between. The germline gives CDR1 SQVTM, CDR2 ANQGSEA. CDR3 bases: TGCAGCGTGTGCTGGGCGTCCCGGGAAGAGACCCAGTACTTC. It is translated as CSVCWASREETQYF.

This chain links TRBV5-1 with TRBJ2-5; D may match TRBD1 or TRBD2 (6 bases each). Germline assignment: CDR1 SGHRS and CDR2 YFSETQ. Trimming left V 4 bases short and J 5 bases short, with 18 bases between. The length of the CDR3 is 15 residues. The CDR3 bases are TGCGCCAGCAGCGCGGGACTCTCAACAGGGGAGACCCAGTACTTC. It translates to CASSAGLSTGETQYF.